This entry lists 10 T cell receptor beta chains sequenced from one sample in a study of T cells in women clearing cervical HPV infection. Using immunoSEQ multiplex PCR, the repertoire was profiled, and TCRdb retains in-frame clones only, with some absent. This sample's clone table lists 30,000 to 35,000 clones. Sequencing was performed on blood buffy coat. Receptor source: a woman between 18 and 70 years old with a cervical HPV16 infection that either progressed to CIN3+ or cleared (not recorded which).

Details on this clone: The read terminates 3 residues before the CDR3 end, so the remaining end is supplied by the germline J gene. The chain carries TRBV20-1 and TRBJ2-3, with D unclear. Germline CDR1 is DFQATT and CDR2 is SNEGSKA (reference sequence). The CDR3 is made up of 15 amino acids. This CDR3 is CSASTPLYSNQPQYF. Incomplete CDR3 DNA: TGCAGTGCTAGTACTCCTCTTTATAGCAATCAGCCG.

Remarks on this clone: The CDR3 is cut off 3 residues early in the read; its end comes from the germline J gene. The chain uses TRBV19 and TRBJ2-1, with 10 bases matching TRBD1. Trimming took 4 bases from V and 3 from J; bases not matched to a gene: 9. The CDR3 sequence is 17 residues long. Germline CDR1 LNHDA, CDR2 SQIVND (reference sequence). The CDR3 protein is CASSNPAGQGLYNEQFF. The CDR3 bases that were read are TGTGCCAGTAGTAACCCCGCGGGACAGGGGCTCTACAATGAG.

As for this clone: The CDR3 extends 3 residues past the end of the read, so its final part is completed from the germline J gene. The chain links TRBV11-1 to TRBJ1-6; TRBD1 aligns across 7 bases. CDR1 and CDR2 (germline): SGHAT, FQDESV (reference sequence). The junction had 5 bases not matched to a gene; V was cut back by 2 bases and J by 7 bases. This CDR3 spans 15 amino acids. Partial CDR3 DNA: TGTGCCAGCAGCTTAAGGGGACAGCAAAATTCACCC. It yields the protein CASSLRGQQNSP. The whole CDR3 is CASSLRGQQNSPLHF.

Concerning this clone itself: The read comes to an end 3 residues before the CDR3 does, leaving the germline J gene to fill in the end. The chain uses TRBV7-8 and TRBJ1-5, with D tentatively TRBD1 (6 bases). The V end lost 8 bases, the J end lost 3 bases, and 20 bases lay between the germline ends. This CDR3 comprises 16 residues. Germline CDR1 SGHVS, CDR2 FQNEAQ. CDR3 DNA, as far as it was read: TGTGCCAGCTCGCCCGAGGGGGTGAGCAACAATCAGCCC. Residues: CASSPEGVSNNQP. The CDR3, in full, reads CASSPEGVSNNQPQHF.

On this clone: The CDR3 goes on 3 residues after the read ends, and that part is filled in from the germline J gene. J is TRBJ1-1 and V is TRBV30; the match to TRBD1 covers 7 bases. Germline CDR1 and CDR2: GTSNPN and SVGIG (reference sequence). V lost 8 bases and J lost 4; bases outside the gene matches: 13. The CDR3 loop spans 14 amino acids. The covered CDR3 bases are TGTGCCCTCGTCGTACAGGGGTGGTTCACTGAA. Translation gives CALVVQGWFTE. The whole CDR3 reads CALVVQGWFTEAFF.

With respect to this clone: The read halts 3 residues ahead of the CDR3 end, with the missing end drawn from the germline J gene. J is TRBJ2-1 and V is TRBV6-2 or TRBV6-3; 8 bases are shared with TRBD1. The CDR3 has 14 amino acids. Germline trimming cut 8 bases from V and 3 bases from J; bases unmatched to any gene: 6. Germline loops: CDR1 MNHEY, CDR2 SVGEGT. Partial CDR3 DNA: TGTGCCAGCCTCCGGGACAGGAGCTACAATGAG. Its translation: CASLRDRSYNE. The whole CDR3 sequence is CASLRDRSYNEQFF.

Points on this clone: Read coverage stops 3 residues before the CDR3 terminus; the germline J gene supplies the remainder. The chain couples TRBV12-3 or TRBV12-4 to TRBJ2-1; D might be TRBD1 (6 bases). V lost 6 bases to trimming and J lost 4 bases, with 13 bases between them. The CDR3 is 14 residues long. CDR3 DNA, as far as it was read: TGTGCCAGCAGCATTTCCGGGACATACAATGAG. Translation: CASSISGTYNE. The CDR3 as a whole reads CASSISGTYNEQFF.

As to this clone: The DNA ends 3 residues before the CDR3 does, and the rest of the CDR3 is filled in from the germline J gene. V usage is TRBV6-1 and J usage is TRBJ2-2; D might be TRBD2 (5 bases). The CDR3 runs 17 residues. V gave up 0 bases and J gave up 4 bases, with 15 bases separating them. Per germline, CDR1 MNHNS and CDR2 SASEGT. CDR3 DNA (partial): TGTGCCAGCAGTGAAGCGCTTCGAGGGCACGCCACCGGGGAG. Translated, it gives CASSEALRGHATGE. The full CDR3 protein is CASSEALRGHATGELFF.

In regard to this clone: The read falls 3 residues short of the CDR3 end, and the missing part is taken from the germline J gene. The gene calls are TRBV11-1 and TRBJ2-1, with TRBD2 as a possible D gene (7 bases). V dropped 6 bases and J dropped 2 bases, with 14 bases sitting between them. CDR1 and CDR2 (germline): SGHAT, FQDESV (reference sequence). This CDR3 is built from 15 residues. The CDR3 reads CASRLRGGAYNEQFF. CDR3 DNA, as far as it was read: TGTGCCAGCAGGCTAAGGGGGGGAGCCTACAATGAG.

Remarks on this clone: A read error may produce the germline difference seen at one junction end. The sequence runs out 3 residues before the end of the CDR3; the remainder is reconstructed from the germline J gene. The chain combines TRBV4-2 with TRBJ2-2, with a tentative D call TRBD1 (5 bases). The CDR3 covers 16 residues. Germline-derived CDR1 and CDR2 are LGHNA and YNFKEQ. The DNA read from the CDR3 is TGCGCCAGCAGCCAAGATCCCCAGGGCCGGACCGGGGAG. It is translated as CASSQDPQGRTGE. The full CDR3 is CASSQDPQGRTGELFF.